This T cell receptor (beta chain) originates from a study of cytomegalovirus exposure and HLA in healthy donors. Points from the study as a whole: An analysis that came later showed most CMV-associated TCR beta chains appearing HLA-restricted.

As for this clone: What it recognizes is unknown.

Healthy bone marrow donors supplied every sample. The study ran its PCR with 60 Vbeta and 13 Jbeta primers. The assay was immunoSEQ multiplex PCR, and TCRdb's table has in-frame clones only and misses some. The sample shows 200,000 to 250,000 clones, roughly 80% of them seen only once. The CDR3 covers 15 residues. The V gene lost 3 bases and the J gene lost 5 bases, with 14 bases spanning the gap. Germline CDR1 reads MDHEN; CDR2 reads SYDVKM. The sequencing sample was made of PBMCs. The origin of this receptor is a girl aged 5-17 years in good health and CMV-seronegative. The chain couples TRBV28 to TRBJ1-5; a possible D gene is TRBD1 (6 bases). CDR3 loop: CASSLPDRTHQPQHF. CDR3 coding DNA: TGTGCCAGCAGTTTGCCCGACAGGACACATCAGCCCCAGCATTTT. Based on the CDR3 plus reference TRBV28 and TRBJ1-5, the full variable domain is DVKVTQSSRYLVKRTGEKVFLECVQDMDHENMFWYRQDPGLGLRLIYFSYDVKMKEKGDIPEGYSVSREKKERFSLILESASTNQTSMYLCASSLPDRTHQPQHFGDGTRLSIL.